A single sample gave rise to the 30 T cell receptor beta chains below, sequenced in a study of PD-L1 blockade in urothelial cancer. Measured with immunoSEQ multiplex PCR; TCRdb has only the in-frame clones, and not every one. The repertoire holds 54,000 or so clones, with approximately 80% as singletons. The time point here: pretreatment peripheral blood. Material: PBMCs, obtained around atezolizumab (anti-PD-L1) treatment. The source is a man aged 45 to 65 with urothelial cancer.

J is TRBJ2-2 and V is TRBV6-6, with D hard to call. Germline CDR1 is MNHNY and CDR2 is SVGAGI (reference sequence). This CDR3 has 12 residues. The ends were cut back, 7 bases at V and 2 bases at J, with 5 bases in the middle. CDR3 bases: TGTGCCAGCAACATAAACACCGGGGAGCTGTTTTTT. Translated, it gives CASNINTGELFF.

This chain uses TRBV9 with TRBJ2-1; tentatively, D is TRBD2 (5 bases). The V end lost 0 bases, the J end lost 10 bases, and 14 bases lay between the germline ends. This CDR3 is built from 14 residues. The germline gives CDR1 SGDLS, CDR2 YYNGEE. The CDR3 protein is CASSVALEGGEQFF. CDR3 nucleotides: TGTGCCAGCAGCGTAGCGCTAGAGGGCGGAGAGCAGTTCTTC. The complete variable domain, with remaining parts taken from reference TRBV9 and TRBJ2-1, reads DSGVTQTPKHLITATGQRVTLRCSPRSGDLSVYWYQQSLDQGLQFLIQYYNGEERAKGNILERFSAQQFPDLHSELNLSSLELGDSALYFCASSVALEGGEQFFGPGTRLTVL.

The chain joins TRBV5-6 to TRBJ2-3; no clear D. Germline loops: CDR1 SGHDT, CDR2 YYEEEE. V gave up 4 bases and J gave up 5 bases, with 17 bases separating them. This CDR3 has 15 residues. As DNA, the CDR3 is TGTGCCAGCAGCACCTTGAGCCTAACCCTAGATACGCAGTATTTT. Translating it yields CASSTLSLTLDTQYF.

This clone was seen a handful of times. V usage is TRBV18 and J usage is TRBJ1-1; D call uncertain. Germline assignment: CDR1 KGHSH and CDR2 LQKENI. V was pared by 8 bases and J by 1 base, with 8 bases between. This CDR3 is built from 12 residues. In DNA form, the CDR3 reads TGTGCCAGCGCCCAGGCGAACACTGAAGCTTTCTTT. It yields the protein CASAQANTEAFF.

The chain recombines TRBV5-1 with TRBJ1-1; TRBD1 might be the D (5 bases). The V end lost 6 bases, the J end lost 5 bases, and 14 bases lay between the germline ends. This CDR3 contains 13 residues. In germline, CDR1 is SGHRS, CDR2 YFSETQ. CDR3 amino acids: CASNRGGDTEAFF. CDR3 coding DNA: TGCGCCAGCAACCGGGGAGGGGATACTGAAGCTTTCTTT.

The gene calls are TRBV30 and TRBJ1-5, with TRBD1 matching over 9 bases. J gave up 4 bases and V 1 base, and 2 bases lay outside the gene matches. Germline V gives CDR1 GTSNPN, CDR2 SVGIG (reference sequence). The CDR3 runs 14 residues. The DNA of the CDR3 is TGTGCCTGGAGTGAGACAGGGGGTAATCAGCCCCAGCATTTT. This translates into CAWSETGGNQPQHF.

This sequence joins TRBV30 and TRBJ1-1; a weak D match, TRBD1 (6 bases). V was clipped by 1 base and J by 7 bases, with 16 bases between them. The germline V gene encodes CDR1 GTSNPN and CDR2 SVGIG (reference sequence). The CDR3 runs 14 residues. CDR3 in DNA: TGTGCCTGGAGTGGTGTGAGCAGGGGCGGTGAAGCTTTCTTT. This sequence encodes CAWSGVSRGGEAFF.

The chain combines TRBV5-4 with TRBJ2-3; D is possibly TRBD2 (6 bases). The CDR3 spans 15 residues. Germline loops: CDR1 SGHNT, CDR2 YYREEE (reference sequence). Deletions cut 3 bases from V and 2 bases from J, with 13 bases between. In DNA, the CDR3 is TGTGCCAGCAGCTCCGGGACTTACAACACAGATACGCAGTATTTT. The encoded protein is CASSSGTYNTDTQYF. The whole variable domain, remainder taken from reference TRBV5-4 and TRBJ2-3, is ETGVTQSPTHLIKTRGQQVTLRCSSQSGHNTVSWYQQALGQGPQFIFQYYREEENGRGNFPPRFSGLQFPNYSSELNVNALELDDSALYLCASSSGTYNTDTQYFGPGTRLTVL.

The chain employs TRBV5-4 and TRBJ2-5, with 7 nucleotides matching TRBD2. CDR1 SGHNT and CDR2 YYREEE come from the germline V gene (reference sequence). The CDR3 covers 14 residues. The V and J ends lost 2 bases and 9 bases, in that order; junction bases with no gene match: 10. DNA of the CDR3: TGTGCCAGCAGCTTAACGACTAGCATGGGTGCCCAGTACTTC. Amino acids: CASSLTTSMGAQYF.

The V and J genes are TRBV6-4 and TRBJ1-1; D may be TRBD1 (5 bases). Germline V gives CDR1 MRHNA, CDR2 SNTAGT. The CDR3 has 13 residues. V lost 6 bases and J 1 base, leaving 9 bases between the germline ends. Written as DNA, the CDR3 is TGTGCCAGCAGATTCGACAGGAACACTGAAGCTTTCTTT. This codes for CASRFDRNTEAFF.

This clone was detected a few times. V is TRBV11-2 and J is TRBJ2-5, with 7 bases lining up with TRBD1. Germline V CDR1 and CDR2: SGHAT, FQNNGV. The CDR3 contains 15 residues. V trimming: 5 bases; J trimming: 3 bases; junction bases outside the gene matches: 9. CDR3 loop: CASSPPTGFEETQYF. In nucleotides, the CDR3 is TGTGCCAGCAGCCCGCCGACAGGGTTCGAAGAGACCCAGTACTTC.

The V gene is TRBV19, the J gene TRBJ1-5, with 8 bases matching TRBD1. J was trimmed by 1 base and V by 2 bases; bases with no gene match: 10. The length of the CDR3 is 18 residues. In germline, CDR1 is LNHDA, CDR2 SQIVND (reference sequence). In nucleotides, the CDR3 is TGTGCCAGTAGTATAAGCGGACAGGGAGTAGGCAGCAATCAGCCCCAGCATTTT. This translates into CASSISGQGVGSNQPQHF.

This chain joins TRBV19 and TRBJ2-7; TRBD2 matches 9 bases. This CDR3 has 17 amino acids. Trimming removed 1 base from V and 0 bases from J; junction bases left unmatched: 7. Germline lookup yields CDR1 LNHDA and CDR2 SQIVND (reference sequence). The CDR3 DNA reads TGTGCCAGTAGTATAGCAACTAGCGGGTTGAGCTCCTACGAGCAGTACTTC. Translated, it gives CASSIATSGLSSYEQYF.

The DNA of the CDR3 is TGTGCCAGCAGCTTACGGTCAGGCAGCACTGAAGCTTTCTTT. Its protein product is CASSLRSGSTEAFF. The V call is TRBV7-3, the J call TRBJ1-1; D uncertain. Germline values: CDR1 SGHTA, CDR2 FQGTGA. V was trimmed by 2 bases and J by 4 bases, leaving 11 bases between them. The length of the CDR3 is 14 residues.

In its sample, this clone was seen once. The chain employs TRBV7-8 and TRBJ2-7; 9 nucleotides line up with TRBD1. V lost 4 bases and J lost 7; bases outside the gene matches: 5. CDR3 length equals 13 residues. Germline CDR1 and CDR2: SGHVS and FQNEAQ. The CDR3 reads CASSSGQGWEQYF. CDR3 nucleotide sequence: TGTGCCAGCAGCTCAGGACAGGGGTGGGAGCAGTACTTC. Complete variable domain (other parts from reference TRBV7-8 and TRBJ2-7): GAGVSQSPRYKVAKRGQDVALRCDPISGHVSLFWYQQALGQGPEFLTYFQNEAQLDKSGLPSDRFFAERPEGSVSTLKIQRTQQEDSAVYLCASSSGQGWEQYFGPGTRLTVT.

The chain links TRBV28 to TRBJ1-1; D ambiguous. Germline loops: CDR1 MDHEN, CDR2 SYDVKM. Trimming shortened V by 7 bases and J by 0 bases, and 21 bases separated the two germline ends. CDR3 length equals 17 residues. CDR3 sequence: CASTRRARRLLNTEAFF. The CDR3 bases are TGTGCCAGCACCCGGCGGGCCAGGAGATTATTGAACACTGAAGCTTTCTTT. Full variable domain (outside the CDR3, taken from reference TRBV28 and TRBJ1-1): DVKVTQSSRYLVKRTGEKVFLECVQDMDHENMFWYRQDPGLGLRLIYFSYDVKMKEKGDIPEGYSVSREKKERFSLILESASTNQTSMYLCASTRRARRLLNTEAFFGQGTRLTVV.

The chain has TRBV6-1 and TRBJ2-3; tentatively, D is TRBD2 (5 bases). V was shortened by 4 bases and J by 1 base, with 9 bases between the two germline ends. The CDR3 contains 14 residues. In germline, CDR1 is MNHNS, CDR2 SASEGT. The CDR3 region is CASSGSGGTDTQYF. In nucleotides, the CDR3 is TGTGCCAGCAGTGGAAGCGGAGGCACAGATACGCAGTATTTT.

This chain connects TRBV4-3 to TRBJ1-5, with TRBD1 matching over 9 bases. Trimming removed 3 bases from V and 6 bases from J; junction bases left unmatched: 3. The CDR3 runs 14 residues. Germline CDR1 and CDR2: LGHNA and YSLEER. The CDR3 protein is CASSQGQGLQPQHF. In DNA, the CDR3 is TGCGCCAGCAGCCAGGGACAGGGACTTCAGCCCCAGCATTTT.

The chain joins TRBV19 to TRBJ1-4, with D possibly matching TRBD1 (5 bases). CDR3 length: 15 residues. Germline-derived CDR1 and CDR2 are LNHDA and SQIVND (reference sequence). The germline V and J ends were trimmed by 2 bases and 7 bases, with 14 bases remaining between them. The CDR3 nucleotides are TGTGCCAGTAGTATAACGGACACTGGAAGTGAAAAACTGTTTTTT. Protein sequence: CASSITDTGSEKLFF.

The J gene is TRBJ2-3, the V gene TRBV7-2, with a possible D match to TRBD2 (6 bases). This CDR3 has 17 amino acids. CDR1 is SGHTA, CDR2 FQGNSA, per germline. The V end was cut by 3 bases, the J end by 3 bases, with 19 bases between. CDR3 residues: CASSFSRGARGTDTQYF. The CDR3 region has the DNA TGTGCCAGCAGCTTTTCAAGGGGCGCCCGGGGGACAGATACGCAGTATTTT.

The chain is built from TRBV4-3 and TRBJ2-7, with 8 nucleotides matching TRBD1. With V trimmed by 0 bases and J by 6 bases, 4 bases remained unmatched. This CDR3 region has 14 residues. Germline CDR1 LGHNA, CDR2 YSLEER. CDR3 bases: TGCGCCAGCAGCCAAGATGGACAGGGCCTCGAGCAGTACTTC. Translating it yields CASSQDGQGLEQYF.

The gene calls are TRBV21-1 and TRBJ2-1; TRBD2, the table's D call, lacks a check against the DNA. TRBV21-1 is given as a pseudogene. The CDR3 totals 15 residues. CDR3 sequence: CASSKGPPSSNEQFF. CDR3 sequence (DNA): TGTGCCAGCAGCAAAGGCCCACCTAGCAGCAATGAGCAGTTCTTC.

The table lists this clone with a few counts. The chain combines TRBV7-9 with TRBJ2-2; the D gene is possibly TRBD2 (5 bases). V was pared by 5 bases and J by 3 bases, with 10 bases between. CDR1 and CDR2 from the germline V gene are SEHNR and FQNEAQ (reference sequence). The CDR3 has 14 amino acids. The CDR3 DNA follows: TGTGCCAGCAGCCAAGCAGCGGACACCGGGGAGCTGTTTTTT. It is translated as CASSQAADTGELFF. The whole variable domain, filled in from reference TRBV7-9 and TRBJ2-2, reads DTGVSQNPRHKITKRGQNVTFRCDPISEHNRLYWYRQTLGQGPEFLTYFQNEAQLEKSRLLSDRFSAERPKGSFSTLEIQRTEQGDSAMYLCASSQAADTGELFFGEGSRLTVL.

This clone is a singleton in its sample. The chain employs TRBV5-1 and TRBJ2-5, with D maybe TRBD2 (6 bases). V lost 2 bases and J 7 bases, leaving 12 bases between the germline ends. This CDR3 region has 13 residues. The germline CDR1 and CDR2 sequences are SGHRS and YFSETQ. The CDR3 region has the DNA TGCGCCAGCAGCTTCGGCGGGGCGGTGACCCAGTACTTC. Translating gives CASSFGGAVTQYF.

This clone was counted a few times. J is TRBJ2-3 and V is TRBV11-2; TRBD2 agrees at 9 bases. Looked up from germline, CDR1 is SGHAT and CDR2 is FQNNGV. The CDR3 runs 16 residues. With 4 bases clipped from V and 1 base from J, the junction kept 6 bases outside the gene matches. This CDR3 is CASSSKREARTDTQYF. The CDR3 DNA follows: TGTGCCAGCAGCTCAAAGCGGGAGGCCCGCACAGATACGCAGTATTTT.

V is TRBV6-5 and J is TRBJ1-6; tentatively, D is TRBD1 (5 bases). The CDR3 extends over 12 amino acids. Per germline, CDR1 MNHEY and CDR2 SVGAGI. The V and J ends lost 11 bases and 7 bases respectively, with 12 bases between them. In DNA, the CDR3 is TGTGCCTGCTCCGGGGGGAATTCACCCCTCCACTTT. Its protein is CACSGGNSPLHF.

The chain joins TRBV19 to TRBJ2-1; 12 bases fit TRBD2. This CDR3 comprises 15 residues. J gave up 5 bases and V 5 bases, and 4 bases lay outside the gene matches. Per the germline V gene, CDR1 is LNHDA and CDR2 is SQIVND (reference sequence). In DNA form, the CDR3 reads TGTGCCAGTAGTGTACTAGCGGGGGGCAACAATGAGCAGTTCTTC. Translation: CASSVLAGGNNEQFF.

This clone was seen a few times. J is TRBJ2-7 and V is TRBV28; TRBD2 aligns across 8 bases. The ends lost 0 bases at V and 2 bases at J; junction bases unmatched: 18. This CDR3 contains 20 residues. From germline, CDR1 is MDHEN and CDR2 SYDVKM. CDR3 residues: CASSLWGAGHPSGWAYEQYF. CDR3 coding DNA: TGTGCCAGCAGTTTATGGGGCGCAGGGCATCCTAGCGGGTGGGCCTACGAGCAGTACTTC.

This clone was seen a handful of times. This sequence joins TRBV19 and TRBJ2-6; D is perhaps TRBD2 (6 bases). The CDR3 is made up of 18 amino acids. Between the trimmed V and J ends, which lost 6 bases and 4 bases, there was a span of 22 bases. Germline V lookup: CDR1 LNHDA, CDR2 SQIVND (reference sequence). CDR3 region: CASRPLVFGRPGANVLTF. For the CDR3, the DNA is TGTGCCAGTAGGCCATTGGTCTTTGGGAGGCCCGGGGCCAACGTCCTGACTTTC.

CDR3 nucleotides: TGTGCTAGTGGTTTGGTACTAGGCGGCCGCTCCTACGAGCAGTACTTC. It specifies CASGLVLGGRSYEQYF. The chain uses TRBV12-5 and TRBJ2-7; possible D gene TRBD2, 5 bases. This CDR3 contains 16 residues. Between the trimmed V and J ends, which lost 0 bases and 0 bases, there was a span of 12 bases. The germline CDR1 and CDR2 sequences are LGHNT and FRNRAP.